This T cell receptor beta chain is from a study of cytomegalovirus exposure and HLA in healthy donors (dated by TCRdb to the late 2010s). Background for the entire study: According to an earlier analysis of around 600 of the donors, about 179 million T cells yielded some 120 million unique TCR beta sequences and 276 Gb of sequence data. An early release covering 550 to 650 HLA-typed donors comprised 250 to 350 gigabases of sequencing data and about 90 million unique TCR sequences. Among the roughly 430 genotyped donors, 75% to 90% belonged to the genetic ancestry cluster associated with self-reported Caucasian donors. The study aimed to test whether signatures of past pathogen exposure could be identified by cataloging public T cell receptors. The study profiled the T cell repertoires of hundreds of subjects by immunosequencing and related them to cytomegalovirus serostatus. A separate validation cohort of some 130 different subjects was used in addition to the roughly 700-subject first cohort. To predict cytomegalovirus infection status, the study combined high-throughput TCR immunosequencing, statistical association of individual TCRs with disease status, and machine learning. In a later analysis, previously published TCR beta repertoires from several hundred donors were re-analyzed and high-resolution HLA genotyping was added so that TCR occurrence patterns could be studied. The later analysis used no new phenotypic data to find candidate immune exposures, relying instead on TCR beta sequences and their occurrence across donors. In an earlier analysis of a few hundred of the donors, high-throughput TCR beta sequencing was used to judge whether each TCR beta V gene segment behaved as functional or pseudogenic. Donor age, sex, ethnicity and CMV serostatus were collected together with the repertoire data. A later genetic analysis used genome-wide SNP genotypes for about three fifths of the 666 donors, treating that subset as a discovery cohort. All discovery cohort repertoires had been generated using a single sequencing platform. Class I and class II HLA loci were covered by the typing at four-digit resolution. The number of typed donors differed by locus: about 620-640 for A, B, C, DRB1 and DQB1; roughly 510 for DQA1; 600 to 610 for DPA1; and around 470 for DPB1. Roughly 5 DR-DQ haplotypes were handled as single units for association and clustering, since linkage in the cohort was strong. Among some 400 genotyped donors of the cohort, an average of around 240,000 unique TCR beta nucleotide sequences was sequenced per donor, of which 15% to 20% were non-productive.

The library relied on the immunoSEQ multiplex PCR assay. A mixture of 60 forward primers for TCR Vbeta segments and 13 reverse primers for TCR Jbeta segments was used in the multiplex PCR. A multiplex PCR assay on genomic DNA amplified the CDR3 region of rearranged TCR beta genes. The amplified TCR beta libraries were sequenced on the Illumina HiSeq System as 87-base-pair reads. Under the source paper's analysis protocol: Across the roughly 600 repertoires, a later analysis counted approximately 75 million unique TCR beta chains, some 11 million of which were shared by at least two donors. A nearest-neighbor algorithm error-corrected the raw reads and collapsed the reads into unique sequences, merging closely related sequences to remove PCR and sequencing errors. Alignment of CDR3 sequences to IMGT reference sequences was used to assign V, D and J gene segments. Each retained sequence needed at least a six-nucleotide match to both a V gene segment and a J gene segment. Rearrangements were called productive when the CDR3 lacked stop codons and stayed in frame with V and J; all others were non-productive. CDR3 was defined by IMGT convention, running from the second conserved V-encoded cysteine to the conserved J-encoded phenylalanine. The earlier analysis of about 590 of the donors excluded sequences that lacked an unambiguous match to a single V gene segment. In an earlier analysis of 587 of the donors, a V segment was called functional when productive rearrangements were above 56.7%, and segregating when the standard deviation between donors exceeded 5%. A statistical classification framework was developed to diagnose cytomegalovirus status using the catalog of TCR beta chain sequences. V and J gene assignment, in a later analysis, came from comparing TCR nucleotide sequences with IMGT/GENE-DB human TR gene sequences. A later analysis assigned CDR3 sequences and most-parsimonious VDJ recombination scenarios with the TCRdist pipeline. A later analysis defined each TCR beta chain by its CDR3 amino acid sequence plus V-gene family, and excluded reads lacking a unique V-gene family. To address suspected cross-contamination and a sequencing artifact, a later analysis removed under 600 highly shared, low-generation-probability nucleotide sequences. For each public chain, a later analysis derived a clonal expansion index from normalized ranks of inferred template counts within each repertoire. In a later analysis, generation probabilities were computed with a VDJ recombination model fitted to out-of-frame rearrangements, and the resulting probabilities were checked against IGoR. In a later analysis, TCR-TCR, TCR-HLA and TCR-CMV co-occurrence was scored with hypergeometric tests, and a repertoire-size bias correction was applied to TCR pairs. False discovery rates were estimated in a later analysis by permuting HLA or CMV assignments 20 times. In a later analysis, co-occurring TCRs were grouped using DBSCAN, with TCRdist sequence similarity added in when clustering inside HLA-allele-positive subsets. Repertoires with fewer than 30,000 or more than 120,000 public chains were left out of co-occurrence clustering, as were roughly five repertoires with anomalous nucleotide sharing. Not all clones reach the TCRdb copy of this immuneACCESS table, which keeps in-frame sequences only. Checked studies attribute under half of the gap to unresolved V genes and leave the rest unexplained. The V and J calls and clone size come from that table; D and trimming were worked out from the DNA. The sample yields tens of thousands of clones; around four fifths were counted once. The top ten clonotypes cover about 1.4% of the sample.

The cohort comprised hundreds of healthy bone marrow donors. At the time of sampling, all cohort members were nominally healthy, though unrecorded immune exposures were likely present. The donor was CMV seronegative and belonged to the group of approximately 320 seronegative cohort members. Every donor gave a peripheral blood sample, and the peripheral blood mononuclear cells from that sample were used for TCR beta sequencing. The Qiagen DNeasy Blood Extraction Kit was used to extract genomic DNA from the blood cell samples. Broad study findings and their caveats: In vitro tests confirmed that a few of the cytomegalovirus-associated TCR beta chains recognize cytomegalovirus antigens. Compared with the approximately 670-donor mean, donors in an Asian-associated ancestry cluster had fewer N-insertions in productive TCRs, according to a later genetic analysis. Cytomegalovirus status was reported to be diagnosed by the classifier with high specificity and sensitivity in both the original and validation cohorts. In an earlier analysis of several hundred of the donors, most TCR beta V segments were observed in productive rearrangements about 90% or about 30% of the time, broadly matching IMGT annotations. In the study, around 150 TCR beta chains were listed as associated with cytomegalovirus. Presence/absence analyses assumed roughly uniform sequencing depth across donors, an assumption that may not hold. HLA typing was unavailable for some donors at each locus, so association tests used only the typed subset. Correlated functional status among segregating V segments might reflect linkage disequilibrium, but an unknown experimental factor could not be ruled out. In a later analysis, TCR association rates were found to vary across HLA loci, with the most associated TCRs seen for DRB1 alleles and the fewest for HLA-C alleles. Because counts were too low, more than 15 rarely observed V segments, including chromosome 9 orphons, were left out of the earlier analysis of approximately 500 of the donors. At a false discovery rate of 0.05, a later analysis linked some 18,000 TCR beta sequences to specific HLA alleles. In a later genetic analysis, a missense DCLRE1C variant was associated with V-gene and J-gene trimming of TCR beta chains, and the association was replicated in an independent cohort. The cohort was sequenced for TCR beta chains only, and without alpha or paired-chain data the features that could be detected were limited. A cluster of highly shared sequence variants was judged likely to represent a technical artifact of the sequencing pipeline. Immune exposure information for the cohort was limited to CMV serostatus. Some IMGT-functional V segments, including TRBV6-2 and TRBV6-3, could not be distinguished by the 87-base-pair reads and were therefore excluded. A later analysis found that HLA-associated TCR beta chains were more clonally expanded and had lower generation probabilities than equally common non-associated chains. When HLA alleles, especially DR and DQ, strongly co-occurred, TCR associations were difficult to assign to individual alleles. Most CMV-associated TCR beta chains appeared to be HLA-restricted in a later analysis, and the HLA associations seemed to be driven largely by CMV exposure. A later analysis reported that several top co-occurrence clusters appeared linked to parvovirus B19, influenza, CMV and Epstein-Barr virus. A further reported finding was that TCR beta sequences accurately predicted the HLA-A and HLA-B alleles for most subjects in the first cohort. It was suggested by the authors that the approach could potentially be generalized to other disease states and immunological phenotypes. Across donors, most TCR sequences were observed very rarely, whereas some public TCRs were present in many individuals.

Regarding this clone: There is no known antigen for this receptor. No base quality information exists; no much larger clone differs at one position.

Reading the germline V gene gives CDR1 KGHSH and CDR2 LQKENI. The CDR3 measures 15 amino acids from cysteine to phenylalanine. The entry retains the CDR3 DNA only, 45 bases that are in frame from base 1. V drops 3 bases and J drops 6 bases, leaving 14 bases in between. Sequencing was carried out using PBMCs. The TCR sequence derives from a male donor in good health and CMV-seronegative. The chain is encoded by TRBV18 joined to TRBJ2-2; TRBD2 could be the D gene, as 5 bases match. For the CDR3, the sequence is CASSPFFGVAGELFF. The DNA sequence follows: TGTGCCAGCTCACCCTTCTTCGGGGTGGCCGGGGAGCTGTTTTTT. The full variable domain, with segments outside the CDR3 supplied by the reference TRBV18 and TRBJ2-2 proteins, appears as NAGVMQNPRHLVRRRGQEARLRCSPMKGHSHVYWYRQLPEEGLKFMVYLQKENIIDESGMPKERFSAEFPKEGPSILRIQQVVRGDSAAYFCASSPFFGVAGELFFGEGSRLTVL.